This TCR beta chain was captured by sequencing in a study of identical twins. Germline CDR1 reads MNHEY; CDR2 reads SVGEGT. The V gene end was trimmed by 2 bases and the J gene end by 1 base; junction bases not matched to a gene: 3. CDR3 length equals 15 residues. From the 5' RACE reads, TCRdb called clonotypes with MiXCR, one entry per CDR3 protein. Of 450,000 or so distinct CDR3 sequences listed, approximately 15% are singletons. The data also belong to a second study, concerning yellow fever vaccine responses in identical twins.

The genes are TRBV6-2 or TRBV6-3 and TRBJ1-1, with 8 bases that match TRBD1. Sequencing was carried out using CD4+ T cells sorted from blood. The clonotype was recovered from a woman younger than 30 in good health. The CDR3 DNA is TGTGCCAGCAGTTACCAGGGGGCCGGGAACACTGAAGCTTTCTTT. This sequence encodes CASSYQGAGNTEAFF.